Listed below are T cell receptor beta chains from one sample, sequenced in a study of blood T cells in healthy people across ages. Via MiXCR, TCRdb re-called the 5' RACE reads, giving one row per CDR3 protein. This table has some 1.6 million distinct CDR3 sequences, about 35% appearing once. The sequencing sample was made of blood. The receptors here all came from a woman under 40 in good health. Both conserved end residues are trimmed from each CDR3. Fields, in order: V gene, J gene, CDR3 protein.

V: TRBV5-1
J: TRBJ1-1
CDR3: ASSLEGQLLNTEAF

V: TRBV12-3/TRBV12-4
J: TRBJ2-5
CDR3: ASTMTGRGETQY

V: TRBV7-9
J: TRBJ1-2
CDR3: ASSLAAQVGGYT

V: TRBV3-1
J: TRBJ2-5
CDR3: ASSQEVGLASETQY

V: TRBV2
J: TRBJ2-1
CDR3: ASSGDSGGADEQF

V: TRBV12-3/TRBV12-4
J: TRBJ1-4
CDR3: ASSLNLGGQGAIGEKLF

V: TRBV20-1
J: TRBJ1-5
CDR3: SATTGDQPQH

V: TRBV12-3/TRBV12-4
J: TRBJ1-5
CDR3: ASSSEGRTPSNQPQH

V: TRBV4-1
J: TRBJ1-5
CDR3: ASSQDADRGPNQPQH

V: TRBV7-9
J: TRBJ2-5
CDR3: ASSPIRLAGAPQETQY

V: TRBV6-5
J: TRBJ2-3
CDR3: ASSYSGGTHTDTQY

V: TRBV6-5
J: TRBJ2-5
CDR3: ASTNGGTQETQY

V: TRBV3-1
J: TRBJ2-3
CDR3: ASSQEANTDTQY

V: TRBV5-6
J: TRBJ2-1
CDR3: ASSFWREISLYNEQF

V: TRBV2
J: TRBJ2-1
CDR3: ASSDDNSYNEQF

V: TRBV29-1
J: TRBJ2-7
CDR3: SVATGGEQY

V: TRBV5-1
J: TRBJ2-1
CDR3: ASSPGFSLTTEQF

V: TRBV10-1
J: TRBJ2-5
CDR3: ASSFGLAGGLETQY

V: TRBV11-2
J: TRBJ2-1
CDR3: ASSRQGREQF

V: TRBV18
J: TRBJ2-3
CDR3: ASSPRISGGSTDTQY

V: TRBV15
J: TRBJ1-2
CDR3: ATSRINYGYT

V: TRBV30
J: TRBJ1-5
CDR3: AWGQGGLSQPQH

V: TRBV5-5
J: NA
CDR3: ASIAGTSSYNEQY

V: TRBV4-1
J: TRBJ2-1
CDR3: ASSETSGVPNEQF

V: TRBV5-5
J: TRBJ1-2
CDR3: ASSLNNRGGGYT

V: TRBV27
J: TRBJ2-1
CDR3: ASSSGTGSSNEQF

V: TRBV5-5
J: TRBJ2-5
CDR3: ASSLWTGGEETQY

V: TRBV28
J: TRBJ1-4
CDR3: ASSPDATNEKLF

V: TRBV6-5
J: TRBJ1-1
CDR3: ASSYGTGGARTEAF

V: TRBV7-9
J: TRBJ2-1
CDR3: ASSYEAGLHNEQF

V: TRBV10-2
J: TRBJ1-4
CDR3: ASSEGTERSEKLF

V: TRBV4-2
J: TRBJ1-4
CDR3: ASSQDSPSPGGGEKLF

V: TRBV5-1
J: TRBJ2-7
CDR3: ASSFGTSEQY

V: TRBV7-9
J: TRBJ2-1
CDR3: ASSYNPSGDEQF

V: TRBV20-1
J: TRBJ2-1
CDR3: SANDIFNNEQF

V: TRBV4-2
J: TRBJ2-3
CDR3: ASSQGGEYRTQY

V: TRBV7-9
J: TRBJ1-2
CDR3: ASSLEAQGAHGYT

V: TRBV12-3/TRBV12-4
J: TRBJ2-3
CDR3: ASSKITDTQY

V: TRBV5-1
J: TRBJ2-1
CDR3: ASSLTPSGRGSYNEQF

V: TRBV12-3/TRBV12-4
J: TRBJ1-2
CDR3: ASSPTGFGYT

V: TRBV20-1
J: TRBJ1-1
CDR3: SAERGHTEAF

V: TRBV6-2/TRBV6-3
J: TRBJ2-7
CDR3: ASIAGGGTYEQY

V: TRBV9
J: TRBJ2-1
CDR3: ASTTGGDSPNEQF

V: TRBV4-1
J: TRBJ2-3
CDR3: ASSQLGTSGSTDTQY

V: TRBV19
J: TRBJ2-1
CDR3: ASRVGDTNNEQF

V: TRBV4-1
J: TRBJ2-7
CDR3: ASSFVGGRLSEQY

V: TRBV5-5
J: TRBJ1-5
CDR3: ASSTEYRGGNQPQH

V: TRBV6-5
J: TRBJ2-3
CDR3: ASGAGETDTQY

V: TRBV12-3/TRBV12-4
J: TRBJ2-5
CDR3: ASSFGQRGTQY

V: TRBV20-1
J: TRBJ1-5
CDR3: SHQAGPKQPQH

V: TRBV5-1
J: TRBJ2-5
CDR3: ASSRRLAGGFETQY

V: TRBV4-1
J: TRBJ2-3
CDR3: ASSQETVITDTQY

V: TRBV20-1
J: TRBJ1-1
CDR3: SAPLMGDTEAF

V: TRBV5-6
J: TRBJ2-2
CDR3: ASSPTRTGELF

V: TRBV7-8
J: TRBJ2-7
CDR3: ASSLRLEGPHEQY

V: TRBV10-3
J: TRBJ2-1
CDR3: AIRGDQEEQF

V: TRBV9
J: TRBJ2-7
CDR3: ASSGTSGNWNEQY

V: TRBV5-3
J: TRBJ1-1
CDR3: ARSTTVRDRNTEAF

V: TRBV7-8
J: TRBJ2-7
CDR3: ASSSGTGNLYERY